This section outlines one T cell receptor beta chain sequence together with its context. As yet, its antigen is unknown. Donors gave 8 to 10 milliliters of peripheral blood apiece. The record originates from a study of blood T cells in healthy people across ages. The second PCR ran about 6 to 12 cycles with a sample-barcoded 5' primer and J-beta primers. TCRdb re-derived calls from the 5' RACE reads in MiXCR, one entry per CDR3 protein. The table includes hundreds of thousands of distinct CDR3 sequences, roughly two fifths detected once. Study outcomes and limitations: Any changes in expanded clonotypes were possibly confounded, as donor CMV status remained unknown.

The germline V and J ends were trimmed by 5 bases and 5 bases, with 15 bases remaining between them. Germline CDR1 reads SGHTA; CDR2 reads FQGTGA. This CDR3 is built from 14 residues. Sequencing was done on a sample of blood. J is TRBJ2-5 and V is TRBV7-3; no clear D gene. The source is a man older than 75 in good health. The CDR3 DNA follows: TGTGCCAGCAGCCCTGGCTGGGGAAGGGAGACCCAGTACTTC. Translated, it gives CASSPGWGRETQYF.